The sample holds one count of the clone carrying this T cell receptor beta chain. Its antigen is unknown. Germline CDR1 SNHLY, CDR2 FYNNEI. Trimming took 3 bases from V and 1 from J, leaving 7 bases between them. The CDR3 covers 14 residues. These data are taken from a study of long-term antiretroviral therapy in people with HIV. Study-level results: Specimen acquisition occurred between 2004 and 2017, potentially under older ART regimens.

It was version v3.0 of the immunoSEQ assay that was run at survey level. Sequenced by immunoSEQ multiplex PCR; TCRdb stores in-frame clones only, minus some. Of roughly 28,000 clones in the sample, 95% were seen once. The sample was unsorted PBMCs, taken 5.3 years after starting antiretroviral therapy. The chain joins TRBV2 to TRBJ1-5; D is uncertain. This clonotype was obtained from a man aged 50-59 years with HIV. The CDR3 DNA follows: TGTGCCAGCAGTGAGTCGGAAAGCAATCAGCCCCAGCATTTT. It encodes CASSESESNQPQHF.